The source of this T cell receptor beta chain is a study of T-cell memory formation after mild COVID-19. As regards this clonotype: Its target is not known.

After 5'RACE with constant-segment primers, TCR alpha and TCR beta cDNA libraries carrying sample barcodes and UMIs were obtained. TCRdb fed the 5' RACE reads into MiXCR, producing one record per CDR3 protein. The top ten hold roughly an eighth of the sample, which has some 490,000 distinct CDR3 sequences, around a sixth seen once. Study-level results: Detection of some responders pre-infection suggested pre-existing cross-reactive memory T cells participated. Balance between CD4 and CD8 was seen in clones contracting day 15 to 85, and a CD4+ lean was seen in later expanders.

The clonotype originates from an adult woman who had mild COVID-19 (a few samples of this study predate the infection). Cell type and time point are not known. Input material: PBMCs or a T cell subset sorted from them (not recorded which).

The CDR3 DNA is TGTGCCACCAGTGACCCGGGACAGGGTTTCACAGATACGCAGTATTTT. The encoded protein is CATSDPGQGFTDTQYF. This chain connects TRBV24-1 to TRBJ2-3; TRBD1 agrees at 9 bases. The CDR3 is 16 amino acids. CDR1 and CDR2 from the germline V gene are KGHDR and SFDVKD. V shed 4 bases and J 2 bases; nucleotides not matched to a gene: 6.